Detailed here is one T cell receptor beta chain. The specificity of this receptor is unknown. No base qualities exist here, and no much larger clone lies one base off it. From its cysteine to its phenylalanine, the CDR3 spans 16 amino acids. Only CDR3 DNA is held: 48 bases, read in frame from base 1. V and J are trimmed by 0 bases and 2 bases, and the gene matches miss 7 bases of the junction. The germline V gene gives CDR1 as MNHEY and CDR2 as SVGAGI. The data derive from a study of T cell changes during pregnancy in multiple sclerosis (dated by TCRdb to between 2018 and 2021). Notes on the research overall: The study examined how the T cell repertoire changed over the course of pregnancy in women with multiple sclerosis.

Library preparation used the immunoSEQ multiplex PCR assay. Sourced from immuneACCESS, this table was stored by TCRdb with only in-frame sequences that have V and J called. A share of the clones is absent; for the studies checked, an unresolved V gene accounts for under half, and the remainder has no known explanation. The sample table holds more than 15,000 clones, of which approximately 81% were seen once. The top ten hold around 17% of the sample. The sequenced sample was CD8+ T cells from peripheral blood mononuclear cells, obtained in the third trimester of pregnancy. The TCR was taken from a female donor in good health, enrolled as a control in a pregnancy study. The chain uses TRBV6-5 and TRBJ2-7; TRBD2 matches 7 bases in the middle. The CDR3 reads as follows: CASSYSGAGFPYEQYF. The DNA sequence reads TGTGCCAGCAGTTACTCGGGAGCGGGATTCCCCTACGAGCAGTACTTC.